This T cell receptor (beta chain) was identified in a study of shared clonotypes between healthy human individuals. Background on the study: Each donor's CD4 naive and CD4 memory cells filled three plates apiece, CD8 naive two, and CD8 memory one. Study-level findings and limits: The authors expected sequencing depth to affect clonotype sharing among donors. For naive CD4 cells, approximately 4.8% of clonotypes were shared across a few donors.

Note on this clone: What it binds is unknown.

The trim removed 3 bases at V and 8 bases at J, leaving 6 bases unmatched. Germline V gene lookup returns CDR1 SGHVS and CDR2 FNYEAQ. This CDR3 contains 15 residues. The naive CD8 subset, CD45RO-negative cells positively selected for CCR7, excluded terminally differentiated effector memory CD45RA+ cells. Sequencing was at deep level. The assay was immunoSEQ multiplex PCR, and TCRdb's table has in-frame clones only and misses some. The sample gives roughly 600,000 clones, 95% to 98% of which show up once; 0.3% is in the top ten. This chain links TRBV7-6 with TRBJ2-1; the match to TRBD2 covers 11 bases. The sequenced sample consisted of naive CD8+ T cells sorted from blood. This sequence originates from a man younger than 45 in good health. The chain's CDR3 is CASSFRLAGTDEQFF. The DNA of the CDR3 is TGTGCCAGCAGCTTCCGACTAGCGGGGACAGATGAGCAGTTCTTC.